The 25 T cell receptor beta chains below come from one sample, sequenced in a study of shared clonotypes between healthy human individuals. The assay was immunoSEQ multiplex PCR, and TCRdb's table has in-frame clones only and misses some. The sample contains about 2.3 million clones, just under 95% of which appear only once. The sequenced sample was naive CD4+ T cells from PBMCs. Specified subset: CD45RA+ positively selected. The receptors originated from a man aged 18 to 30 in good health. Some clones in this sample may be carry-over from other donors' samples.

V gene TRBV28 combines with J gene TRBJ2-1; 10 bases are shared with TRBD1. Trimming at V came to 4 bases and at J to 3 bases, leaving 6 bases not matched to a gene. Per germline, CDR1 MDHEN and CDR2 SYDVKM. This CDR3 region has 16 residues. The CDR3 spells CASSSSGTGVYNEQFF. In DNA form, the CDR3 reads TGTGCCAGCAGTTCATCCGGGACAGGGGTCTACAATGAGCAGTTCTTC. The entire variable domain, with the rest obtained from reference TRBV28 and TRBJ2-1, is as follows: DVKVTQSSRYLVKRTGEKVFLECVQDMDHENMFWYRQDPGLGLRLIYFSYDVKMKEKGDIPEGYSVSREKKERFSLILESASTNQTSMYLCASSSSGTGVYNEQFFGPGTRLTVL.

Remarks on this clone: Other DNA sequences in this sample translate to the same CDR3. The chain employs TRBV5-4 and TRBJ1-1; D gene ambiguous. The CDR3 is made up of 13 amino acids. The germline gives CDR1 SGHNT, CDR2 YYREEE (reference sequence). V dropped 0 bases and J dropped 6 bases, with 9 bases sitting between them. The CDR3 protein is CASSLGSGPEAFF. CDR3 nucleotide sequence: TGTGCCAGCAGCTTGGGGTCGGGCCCTGAAGCTTTCTTT.

About this clone: This sample also contains other DNA sequences that code for the same CDR3. The gene calls are TRBV5-1 and TRBJ1-2; D is unresolved. The CDR3 sequence is 13 residues long. The germline V and J ends were trimmed by 3 bases and 4 bases, with 10 bases remaining between them. The V gene's germline CDR1 is SGHRS and CDR2 YFSETQ. The CDR3 region has the DNA TGCGCCAGCAGCTCGACTCCGGGCTATGGCTACACCTTC. The encoded protein is CASSSTPGYGYTF.

About this clone itself: The same CDR3 also results from other DNA sequences found in this sample. The rearrangement links TRBV5-1 to TRBJ1-1, with a possible D match to TRBD1 (5 bases). Germline V gene data show CDR1 as SGHRS and CDR2 as YFSETQ. V lost 5 bases and J lost 1, with 9 bases in between. This CDR3 has 13 residues. CDR3 nucleotides: TGCGCCAGCAGTGTCAGGGAGAACACTGAAGCTTTCTTT. This translates into CASSVRENTEAFF.

The rearrangement uses TRBV5-1 and TRBJ1-1; no clear D. Germline CDR1 and CDR2: SGHRS and YFSETQ. The CDR3 runs 16 residues. The V end was cut by 0 bases, the J end by 0 bases, with 12 bases between. Written as DNA, the CDR3 is TGCGCCAGCAGCTTGGGGTCGGGCAGCATGAACACTGAAGCTTTCTTT. Translating it yields CASSLGSGSMNTEAFF.

V is TRBV29-1 and J is TRBJ2-2; TRBD1 aligns across 7 bases. This CDR3 is 13 amino acids long. V shed 2 bases, J shed 8 bases, and the junction held 5 bases outside the gene matches. Germline-derived CDR1 and CDR2 are SQVTM and ANQGSEA. Here the CDR3 reads CSVESVTGGELFF. The DNA of the CDR3 is TGCAGCGTTGAATCGGTGACAGGGGGGGAGCTGTTTTTT.

The chain joins TRBV6-5 to TRBJ2-2; 9 bases align to TRBD2. The CDR3 has 16 amino acids. V lost 2 bases and J lost 3; bases outside the gene matches: 4. CDR1 and CDR2 from the germline V gene are MNHEY and SVGAGI. Here the CDR3 DNA reads TGTGCCAGCAGTTACCGCCGACTAGCGGACACCGGGGAGCTGTTTTTT. It translates to CASSYRRLADTGELFF.

The chain carries TRBV12-2 and TRBJ2-2; the tabulated D call, TRBD1, remains unverified against the DNA. TRBV12-2 has pseudogene status. The CDR3 is 16 amino acids. Here the CDR3 DNA reads TGTGCAAGTCGTCATGACAAAGCTACGAACACCGGGGAGCTGTTTTTT. It specifies CASRHDKATNTGELFF.

The rearrangement links TRBV7-6 to TRBJ2-1; D might be TRBD1 (5 bases). The V gene's germline CDR1 is SGHVS and CDR2 FNYEAQ. The CDR3 contains 11 residues. V lost 5 bases, J lost 9 bases, and 8 bases lay in between. CDR3 amino acids: CASSGQGEQFF. DNA of the CDR3: TGTGCCAGCAGCGGGCAGGGTGAGCAGTTCTTC.

The chain combines TRBV5-1 with TRBJ2-1; a weak D match, TRBD2 (5 bases). This CDR3 contains 14 residues. Trimming took 0 bases from V and 8 from J, leaving 12 bases between them. The germline V gene has CDR1 SGHRS and CDR2 YFSETQ. As DNA, the CDR3 is TGCGCCAGCAGCTTGGCTAGCCCGAGGGATGAGCAGTTCTTC. It translates to CASSLASPRDEQFF.

V usage is TRBV7-8 and J usage is TRBJ1-5; 7 bases are a match to TRBD1. The CDR3 loop spans 15 amino acids. Germline V gene data show CDR1 as SGHVS and CDR2 as FQNEAQ. Trimming cost V 5 bases and J 0 bases; bases outside gene matches: 4. CDR3 residues: CASSAGTVSNQPQHF. For the CDR3, the DNA is TGTGCCAGCAGCGCGGGGACAGTTAGCAATCAGCCCCAGCATTTT.

The chain uses TRBV28 and TRBJ2-7; 10 bases map to TRBD2. The CDR3 covers 17 residues. From germline, CDR1 is MDHEN and CDR2 SYDVKM. The V gene end was trimmed by 3 bases and the J gene end by 1 base; junction bases not matched to a gene: 9. The CDR3 bases are TGTGCCAGCAGTTTCCACCTAGCGGGAGCGACTTCCTACGAGCAGTACTTC. Translating it yields CASSFHLAGATSYEQYF. The whole variable domain, filled in from reference TRBV28 and TRBJ2-7, reads DVKVTQSSRYLVKRTGEKVFLECVQDMDHENMFWYRQDPGLGLRLIYFSYDVKMKEKGDIPEGYSVSREKKERFSLILESASTNQTSMYLCASSFHLAGATSYEQYFGPGTRLTVT.

The J gene is TRBJ1-5, the V gene TRBV11-2, with D hard to call. The V end lost 5 bases, the J end lost 1 base, and 12 bases lay between the germline ends. The CDR3 runs to 15 residues. CDR1 is SGHAT, CDR2 FQNNGV, per germline. CDR3 sequence reads: CASSPVMGSNQPQHF. In nucleotides, the CDR3 is TGTGCCAGCAGCCCCGTGATGGGGAGCAATCAGCCCCAGCATTTT.

V and J are TRBV9 and TRBJ2-7; D perhaps matches TRBD2 (6 bases). This CDR3 region has 15 residues. Trimming left V 3 bases short and J 0 bases short, with 13 bases between. Germline assignment: CDR1 SGDLS and CDR2 YYNGEE. The CDR3 protein is CASSGGELRSYEQYF. CDR3 DNA: TGTGCCAGCAGCGGGGGGGAGTTACGCTCCTACGAGCAGTACTTC.

The chain joins TRBV10-3 to TRBJ2-3; 7 bases line up with TRBD1. Germline lookup yields CDR1 ENHRY and CDR2 SYGVKD. This CDR3 comprises 14 residues. V gave up 0 bases and J gave up 6 bases; unmatched junction bases: 3. The CDR3 DNA reads as TGTGCCATCAGTGAGTCGAACAGGGGTGATACGCAGTATTTT. Its protein is CAISESNRGDTQYF.

The chain couples TRBV9 to TRBJ1-2, with D possibly TRBD1 on 5 matching bases. V dropped 4 bases and J dropped 0 bases, with 22 bases sitting between them. CDR1 is SGDLS, CDR2 YYNGEE, per germline. This CDR3 is 18 amino acids long. The CDR3: CASSPPAGRLGANYGYTF. The CDR3 DNA reads as TGTGCCAGCAGCCCTCCTGCGGGACGCCTGGGGGCTAACTATGGCTACACCTTC.

V gene TRBV6-4 combines with J gene TRBJ2-3, with D tentatively TRBD2 (7 bases). The V gene's germline CDR1 is MRHNA and CDR2 SNTAGT. The CDR3 contains 13 residues. Trimming shortened V by 10 bases and J by 5 bases, and 16 bases separated the two germline ends. DNA of the CDR3: TGTGCCAACCCGAGGGAGGGGGGAGATACGCAGTATTTT. Protein product: CANPREGGDTQYF.

The chain links TRBV4-3 to TRBJ2-2, with D unclear. The CDR3 contains 14 residues. V was cut by 1 base and J by 6 bases, with 9 bases left in between. Per the germline V gene, CDR1 is LGHNA and CDR2 is YSLEER. The DNA of the CDR3 is TGCGCCAGCAGCCAAGTCGAGTTACCCGGGGAGCTGTTTTTT. It specifies CASSQVELPGELFF.

This chain links TRBV28 with TRBJ1-5; tentatively, D is TRBD1 (6 bases). This CDR3 contains 15 residues. V lost 7 bases and J 9 bases, leaving 22 bases between the germline ends. Germline CDR1 reads MDHEN; CDR2 reads SYDVKM. This chain's CDR3 is CASTQGGGGERPQHF. CDR3 bases: TGTGCCAGCACTCAAGGGGGGGGCGGGGAGAGGCCCCAGCATTTT. Using reference TRBV28 and TRBJ1-5 for the parts outside the CDR3, the full variable domain is DVKVTQSSRYLVKRTGEKVFLECVQDMDHENMFWYRQDPGLGLRLIYFSYDVKMKEKGDIPEGYSVSREKKERFSLILESASTNQTSMYLCASTQGGGGERPQHFGDGTRLSIL.

The chain has TRBV14 and TRBJ1-2; D gene uncertain. The CDR3 is 15 amino acids. Germline V gene lookup returns CDR1 SGHDN and CDR2 FVKESK. V shed 3 bases and J shed 3 bases, with 14 bases lying between them. Here the CDR3 reads CASSQREPLHYGYTF. The CDR3 coding sequence is TGTGCCAGCAGCCAGAGGGAACCCCTCCACTATGGCTACACCTTC. The variable domain in full, completed from reference TRBV14 and TRBJ1-2, reads EAGVTQFPSHSVIEKGQTVTLRCDPISGHDNLYWYRRVMGKEIKFLLHFVKESKQDESGMPNNRFLAERTGGTYSTLKVQPAELEDSGVYFCASSQREPLHYGYTFGSGTRLTVV.

This chain connects TRBV7-2 to TRBJ2-1; TRBD2 matches at 10 bases. CDR1 and CDR2 from the germline V gene are SGHTA and FQGNSA. Trimming cost V 1 base and J 9 bases; bases outside gene matches: 6. This CDR3 is 15 amino acids long. The CDR3 coding sequence is TGTGCCAGCAGCTTAGAATCCCTAGCGGGAGCTGAGCAGTTCTTC. Residues: CASSLESLAGAEQFF.

The CDR3 sequence is CASSPNRLAGNTGELFF. The DNA of the CDR3 is TGTGCCAGCAGCCCTAACCGGCTAGCGGGGAACACCGGGGAGCTGTTTTTT. The chain couples TRBV7-3 to TRBJ2-2; 8 bases match TRBD2. The CDR3 loop spans 17 amino acids. V was clipped by 5 bases and J by 1 base; unmatched bases: 9. CDR1 and CDR2 from the germline V gene are SGHTA and FQGTGA.

This chain uses TRBV5-1 with TRBJ1-3, with 7 bases lining up with TRBD1. Losses at the gene ends were 0 bases for V and 1 base for J; bases not matched to a gene: 4. This CDR3 is 16 amino acids long. Germline V CDR1 and CDR2: SGHRS, YFSETQ. In nucleotides, the CDR3 is TGCGCCAGCAGCTTGGGACTACAGGGGTCTGGAAACACCATATATTTT. Its translation: CASSLGLQGSGNTIYF. Together with reference TRBV5-1 and TRBJ1-3, the CDR3 gives the full variable domain: KAGVTQTPRYLIKTRGQQVTLSCSPISGHRSVSWYQQTPGQGLQFLFEYFSETQRNKGNFPGRFSGRQFSNSRSEMNVSTLELGDSALYLCASSLGLQGSGNTIYFGEGSWLTVV.

This chain connects TRBV9 to TRBJ2-5; 10 bases line up with TRBD2. The V and J ends lost 4 bases and 5 bases, in that order; junction bases with no gene match: 8. This CDR3 comprises 15 residues. Germline V gene data show CDR1 as SGDLS and CDR2 as YYNGEE. This CDR3 is CASSPISAGGETQYF. CDR3 bases: TGTGCCAGCAGCCCCATTTCAGCGGGAGGGGAGACCCAGTACTTC.

V and J are TRBV25-1 and TRBJ1-2, with 7 nucleotides matching TRBD1. The CDR3 spans 15 residues. Unmatched junction bases numbered 11, after V lost 5 bases and J lost 5 bases. Per the germline V gene, CDR1 is MGHDK and CDR2 is SYGVNS. CDR3 amino acids: CASSRDSAPPYGYTF. The CDR3 region has the DNA TGTGCCAGCAGTAGGGACAGCGCCCCCCCATATGGCTACACCTTC.